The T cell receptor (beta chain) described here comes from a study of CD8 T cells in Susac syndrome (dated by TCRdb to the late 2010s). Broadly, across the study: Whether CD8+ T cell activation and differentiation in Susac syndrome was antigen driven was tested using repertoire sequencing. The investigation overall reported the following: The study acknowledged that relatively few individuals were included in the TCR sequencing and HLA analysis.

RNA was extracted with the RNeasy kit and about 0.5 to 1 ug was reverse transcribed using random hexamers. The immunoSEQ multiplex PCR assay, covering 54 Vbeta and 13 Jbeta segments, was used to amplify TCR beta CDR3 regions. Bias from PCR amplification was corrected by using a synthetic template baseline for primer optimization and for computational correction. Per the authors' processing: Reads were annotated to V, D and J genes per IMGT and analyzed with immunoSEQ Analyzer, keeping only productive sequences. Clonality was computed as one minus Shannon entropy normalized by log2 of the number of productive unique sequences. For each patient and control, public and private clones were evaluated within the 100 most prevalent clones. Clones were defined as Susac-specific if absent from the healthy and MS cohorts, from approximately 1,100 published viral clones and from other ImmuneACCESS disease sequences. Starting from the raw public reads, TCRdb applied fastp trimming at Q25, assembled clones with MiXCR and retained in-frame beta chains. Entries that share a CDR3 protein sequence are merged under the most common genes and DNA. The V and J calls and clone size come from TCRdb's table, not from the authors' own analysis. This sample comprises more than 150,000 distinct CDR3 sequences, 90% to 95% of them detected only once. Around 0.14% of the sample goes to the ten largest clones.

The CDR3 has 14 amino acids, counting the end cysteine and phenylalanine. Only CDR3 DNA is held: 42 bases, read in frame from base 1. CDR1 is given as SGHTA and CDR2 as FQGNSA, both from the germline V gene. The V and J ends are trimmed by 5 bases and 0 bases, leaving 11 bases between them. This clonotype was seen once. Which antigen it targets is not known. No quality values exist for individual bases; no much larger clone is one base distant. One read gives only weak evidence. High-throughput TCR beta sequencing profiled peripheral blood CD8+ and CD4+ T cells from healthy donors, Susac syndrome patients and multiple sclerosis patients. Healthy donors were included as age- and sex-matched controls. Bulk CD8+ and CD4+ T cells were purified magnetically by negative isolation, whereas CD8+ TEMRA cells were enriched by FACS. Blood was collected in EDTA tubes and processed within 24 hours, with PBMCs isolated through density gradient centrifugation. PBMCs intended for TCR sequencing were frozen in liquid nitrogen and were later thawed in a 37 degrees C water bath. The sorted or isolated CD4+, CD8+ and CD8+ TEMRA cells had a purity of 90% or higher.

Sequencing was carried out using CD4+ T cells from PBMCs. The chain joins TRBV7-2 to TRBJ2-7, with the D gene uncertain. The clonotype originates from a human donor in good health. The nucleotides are TGTGCCAGCAGCCTCGGATACTCCTCCTACGAGCAGTACTTC. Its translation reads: CASSLGYSSYEQYF.